These 2 T cell receptor beta chains came from one sample sequenced in a study of Ad26.COV2.S vaccination and SARS-CoV-2 variants. Measured with immunoSEQ multiplex PCR; TCRdb has only the in-frame clones, and not every one. The sample contains some 190,000 clones, around 88% of which appear only once. This sample comprised peripheral blood, obtained after recovery from COVID-19. These receptors all stem from a human donor who had recovered from COVID-19.

The chain combines TRBV28 with TRBJ2-6; 12 bases are shared with TRBD1. The CDR3 covers 18 residues. Unmatched junction bases numbered 6, after V lost 6 bases and J lost 0 bases. Germline values: CDR1 MDHEN, CDR2 SYDVKM. The CDR3 DNA reads TGTGCCAGCAGATCGGGACAGGGGGCTTGCTCTGGGGCCAACGTCCTGACTTTC. Amino acids: CASRSGQGACSGANVLTF.

J is TRBJ2-3 and V is TRBV30; D is unresolved. Germline CDR1 is GTSNPN and CDR2 is SVGIG (reference sequence). V lost 0 bases, J lost 5 bases, and 9 bases lay in between. The CDR3 contains 13 residues. In DNA, the CDR3 is TGTGCCTGGAGTGTGCAGGCCCAAGATACGCAGTATTTT. It encodes CAWSVQAQDTQYF.